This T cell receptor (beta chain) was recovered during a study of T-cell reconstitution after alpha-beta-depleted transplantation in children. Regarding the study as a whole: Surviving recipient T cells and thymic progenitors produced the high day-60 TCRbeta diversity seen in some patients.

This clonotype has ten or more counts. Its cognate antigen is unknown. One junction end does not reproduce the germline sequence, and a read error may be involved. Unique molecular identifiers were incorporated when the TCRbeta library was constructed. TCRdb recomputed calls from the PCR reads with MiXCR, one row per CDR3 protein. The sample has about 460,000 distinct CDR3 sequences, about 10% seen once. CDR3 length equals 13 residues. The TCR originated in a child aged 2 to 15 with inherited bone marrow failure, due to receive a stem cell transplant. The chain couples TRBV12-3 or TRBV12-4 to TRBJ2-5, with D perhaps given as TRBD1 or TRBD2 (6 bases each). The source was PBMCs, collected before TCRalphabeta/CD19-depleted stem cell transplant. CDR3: CASSLVGGETQYF. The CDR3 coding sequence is TGTGCCAGCAGCTTAGTAGGGGGGGAGACCCAGTACTTC.